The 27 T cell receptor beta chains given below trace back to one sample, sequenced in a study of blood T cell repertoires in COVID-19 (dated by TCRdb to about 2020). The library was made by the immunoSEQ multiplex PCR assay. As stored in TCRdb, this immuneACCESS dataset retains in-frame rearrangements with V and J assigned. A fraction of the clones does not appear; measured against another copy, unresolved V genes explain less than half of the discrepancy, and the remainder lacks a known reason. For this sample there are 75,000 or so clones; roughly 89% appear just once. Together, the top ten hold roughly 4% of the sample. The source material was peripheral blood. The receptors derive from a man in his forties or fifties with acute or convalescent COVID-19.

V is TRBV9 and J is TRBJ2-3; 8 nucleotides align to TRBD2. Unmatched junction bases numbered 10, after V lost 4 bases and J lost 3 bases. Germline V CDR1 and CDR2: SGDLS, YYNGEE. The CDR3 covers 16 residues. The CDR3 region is CASSPGWAGGTDTQYF. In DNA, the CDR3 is TGTGCCAGCAGCCCCGGTTGGGCGGGAGGTACAGATACGCAGTATTTT.

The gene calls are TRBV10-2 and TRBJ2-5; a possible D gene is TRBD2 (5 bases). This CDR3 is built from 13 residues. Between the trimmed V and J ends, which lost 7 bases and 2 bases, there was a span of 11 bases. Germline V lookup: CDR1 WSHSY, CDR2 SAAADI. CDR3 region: CASNVLGQETQYF. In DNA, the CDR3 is TGCGCCAGCAATGTACTAGGGCAAGAGACCCAGTACTTC.

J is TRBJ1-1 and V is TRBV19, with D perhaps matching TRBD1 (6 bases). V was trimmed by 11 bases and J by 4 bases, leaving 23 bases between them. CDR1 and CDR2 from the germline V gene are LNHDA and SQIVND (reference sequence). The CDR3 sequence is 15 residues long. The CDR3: CAVKTGITPGTEAFF. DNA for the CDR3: TGTGCCGTAAAGACAGGCATTACACCGGGCACTGAAGCTTTCTTT.

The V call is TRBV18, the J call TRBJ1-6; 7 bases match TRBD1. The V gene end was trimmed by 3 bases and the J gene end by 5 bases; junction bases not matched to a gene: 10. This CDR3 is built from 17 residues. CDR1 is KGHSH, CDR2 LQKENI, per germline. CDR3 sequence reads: CASSPKLNRGNNSPLHF. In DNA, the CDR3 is TGTGCCAGCTCACCCAAACTAAACAGGGGAAATAATTCACCCCTCCACTTT. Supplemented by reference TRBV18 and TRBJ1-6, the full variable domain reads NAGVMQNPRHLVRRRGQEARLRCSPMKGHSHVYWYRQLPEEGLKFMVYLQKENIIDESGMPKERFSAEFPKEGPSILRIQQVVRGDSAAYFCASSPKLNRGNNSPLHFGNGTRLTVT.

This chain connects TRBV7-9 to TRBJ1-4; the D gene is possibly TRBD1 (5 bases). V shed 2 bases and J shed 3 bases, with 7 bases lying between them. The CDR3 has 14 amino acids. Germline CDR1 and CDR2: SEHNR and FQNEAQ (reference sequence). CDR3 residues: CASSLQGPNEKLFF. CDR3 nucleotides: TGTGCCAGCAGCTTACAGGGTCCTAATGAAAAACTGTTTTTT.

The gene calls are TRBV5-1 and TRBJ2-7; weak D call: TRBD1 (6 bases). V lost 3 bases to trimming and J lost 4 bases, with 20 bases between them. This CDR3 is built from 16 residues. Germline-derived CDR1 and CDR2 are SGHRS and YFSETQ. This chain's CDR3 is CASSSFGVGHRYEQYF. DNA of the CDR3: TGCGCCAGCAGCTCTTTCGGGGTGGGACATAGATACGAGCAGTACTTC.

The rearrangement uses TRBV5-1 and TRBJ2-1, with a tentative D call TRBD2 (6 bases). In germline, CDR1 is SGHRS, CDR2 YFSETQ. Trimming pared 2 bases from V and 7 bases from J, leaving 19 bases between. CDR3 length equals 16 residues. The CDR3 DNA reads TGCGCCAGCAGCTTCGGGGCTCGGGGGTCGGAAAATGAGCAGTTCTTC. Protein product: CASSFGARGSENEQFF.

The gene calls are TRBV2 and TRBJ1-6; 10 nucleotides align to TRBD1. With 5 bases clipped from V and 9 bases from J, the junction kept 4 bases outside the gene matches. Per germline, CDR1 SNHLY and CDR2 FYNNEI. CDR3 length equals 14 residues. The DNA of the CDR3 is TGTGCCAGCAGTATGCGACAGGGGGCTTCACCCCTCCACTTT. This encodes CASSMRQGASPLHF.

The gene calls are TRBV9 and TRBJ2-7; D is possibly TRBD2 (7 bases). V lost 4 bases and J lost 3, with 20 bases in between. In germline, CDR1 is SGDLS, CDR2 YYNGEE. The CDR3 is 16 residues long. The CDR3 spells CASSSGEGGAVYEQYF. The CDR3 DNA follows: TGTGCCAGCAGCTCTGGGGAAGGGGGGGCCGTCTACGAGCAGTACTTC.

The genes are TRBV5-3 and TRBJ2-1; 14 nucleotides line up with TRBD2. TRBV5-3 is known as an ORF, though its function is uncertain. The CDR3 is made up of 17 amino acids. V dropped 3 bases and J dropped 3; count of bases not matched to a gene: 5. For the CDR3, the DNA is TGTGCCAGAAGCTCGACTAGCGGGAGGGCCTTCTACAATGAGCAGTTCTTC. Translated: CARSSTSGRAFYNEQFF.

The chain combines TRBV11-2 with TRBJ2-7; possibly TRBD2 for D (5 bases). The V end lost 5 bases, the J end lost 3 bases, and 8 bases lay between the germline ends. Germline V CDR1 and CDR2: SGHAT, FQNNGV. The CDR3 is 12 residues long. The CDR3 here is CASSRTFYEQYF. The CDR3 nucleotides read TGTGCCAGCAGCAGGACTTTCTACGAGCAGTACTTC. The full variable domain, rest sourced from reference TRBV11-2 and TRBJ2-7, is EAGVAQSPRYKIIEKRQSVAFWCNPISGHATLYWYQQILGQGPKLLIQFQNNGVVDDSQLPKDRFSAERLKGVDSTLKIQPAKLEDSAVYLCASSRTFYEQYFGPGTRLTVT.

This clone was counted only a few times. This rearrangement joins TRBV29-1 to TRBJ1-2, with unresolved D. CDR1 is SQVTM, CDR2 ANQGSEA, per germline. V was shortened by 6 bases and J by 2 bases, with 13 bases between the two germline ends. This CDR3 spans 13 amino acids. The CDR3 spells CSVRRAPNYGYTF. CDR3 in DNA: TGCAGCGTCCGGAGAGCACCGAACTATGGCTACACCTTC.

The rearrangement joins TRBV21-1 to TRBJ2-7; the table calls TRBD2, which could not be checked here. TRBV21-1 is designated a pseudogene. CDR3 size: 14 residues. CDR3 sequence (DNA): TGTGCCAGCAGCGTCAGACTAGCGCGCTACGAGCAGTACTTC. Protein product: CASSVRLARYEQYF.

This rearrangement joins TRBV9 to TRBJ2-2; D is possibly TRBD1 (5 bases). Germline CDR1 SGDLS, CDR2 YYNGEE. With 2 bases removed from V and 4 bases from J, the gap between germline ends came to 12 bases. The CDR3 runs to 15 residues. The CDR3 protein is CASSVQGLGTGELFF. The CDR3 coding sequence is TGTGCCAGCAGCGTTCAGGGCCTCGGCACCGGGGAGCTGTTTTTT.

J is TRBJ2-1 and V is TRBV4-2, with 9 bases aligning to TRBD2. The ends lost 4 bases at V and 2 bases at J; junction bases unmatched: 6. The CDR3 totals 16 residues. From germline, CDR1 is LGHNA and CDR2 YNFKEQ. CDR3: CASSPGRGGPYNEQFF. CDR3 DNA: TGTGCCAGCAGCCCAGGGCGGGGGGGACCCTACAATGAGCAGTTCTTC.

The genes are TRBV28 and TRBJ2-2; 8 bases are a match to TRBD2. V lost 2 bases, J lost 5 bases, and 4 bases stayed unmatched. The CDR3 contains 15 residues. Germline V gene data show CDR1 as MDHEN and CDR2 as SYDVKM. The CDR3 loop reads CASSLRASGTGELFF. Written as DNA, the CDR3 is TGTGCCAGCAGTTTAAGGGCTAGCGGGACCGGGGAGCTGTTTTTT.

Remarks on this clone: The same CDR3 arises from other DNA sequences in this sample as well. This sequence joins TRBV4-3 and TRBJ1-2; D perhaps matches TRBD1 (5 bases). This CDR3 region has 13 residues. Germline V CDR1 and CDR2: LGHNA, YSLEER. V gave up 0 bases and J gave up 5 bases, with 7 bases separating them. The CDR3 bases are TGCGCCAGCAGCCAAGATCGGGGGTATGGCTACACCTTC. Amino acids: CASSQDRGYGYTF.

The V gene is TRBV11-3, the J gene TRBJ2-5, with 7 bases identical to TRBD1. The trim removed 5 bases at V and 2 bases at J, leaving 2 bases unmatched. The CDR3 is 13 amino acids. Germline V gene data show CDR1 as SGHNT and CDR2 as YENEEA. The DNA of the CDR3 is TGTGCCAGCAGCAAGGACAGGCAAGAGACCCAGTACTTC. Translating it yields CASSKDRQETQYF.

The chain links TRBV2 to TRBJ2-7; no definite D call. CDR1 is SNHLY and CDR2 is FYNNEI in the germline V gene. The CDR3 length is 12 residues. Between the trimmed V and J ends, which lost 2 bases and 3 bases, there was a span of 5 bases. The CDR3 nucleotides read TGTGCCAGCAGTGAATTCAACTACGAGCAGTACTTC. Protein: CASSEFNYEQYF. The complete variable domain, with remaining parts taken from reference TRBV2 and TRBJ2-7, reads EPEVTQTPSHQVTQMGQEVILRCVPISNHLYFYWYRQILGQKVEFLVSFYNNEISEKSEIFDDQFSVERPDGSNFTLKIRSTKLEDSAMYFCASSEFNYEQYFGPGTRLTVT.

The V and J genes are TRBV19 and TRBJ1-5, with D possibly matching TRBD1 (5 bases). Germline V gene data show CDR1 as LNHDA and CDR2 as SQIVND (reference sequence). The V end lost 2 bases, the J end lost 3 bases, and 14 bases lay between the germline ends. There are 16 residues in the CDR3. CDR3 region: CASSISGRPYNQPQHF. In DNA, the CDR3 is TGTGCCAGTAGTATATCAGGGAGGCCTTACAATCAGCCCCAGCATTTT.

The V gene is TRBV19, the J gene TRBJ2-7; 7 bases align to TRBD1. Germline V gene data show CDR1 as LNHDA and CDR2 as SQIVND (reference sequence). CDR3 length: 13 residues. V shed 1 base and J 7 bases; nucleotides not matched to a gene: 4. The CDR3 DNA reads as TGTGCCAGTAGTATAGGGACAGGTGGGGAGCAGTACTTC. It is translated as CASSIGTGGEQYF.

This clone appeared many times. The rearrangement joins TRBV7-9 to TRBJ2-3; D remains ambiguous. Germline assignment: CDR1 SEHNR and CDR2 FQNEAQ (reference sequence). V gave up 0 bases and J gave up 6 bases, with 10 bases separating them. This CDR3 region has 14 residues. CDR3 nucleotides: TGTGCCAGCAGCTTAGCGAGGCAGTTTGATACGCAGTATTTT. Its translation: CASSLARQFDTQYF.

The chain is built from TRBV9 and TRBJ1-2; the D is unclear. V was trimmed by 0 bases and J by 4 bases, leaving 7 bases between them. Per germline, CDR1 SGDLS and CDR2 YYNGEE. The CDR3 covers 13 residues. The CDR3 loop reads CASSVDSSYGYTF. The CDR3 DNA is TGTGCCAGCAGCGTAGACAGTTCCTATGGCTACACCTTC.

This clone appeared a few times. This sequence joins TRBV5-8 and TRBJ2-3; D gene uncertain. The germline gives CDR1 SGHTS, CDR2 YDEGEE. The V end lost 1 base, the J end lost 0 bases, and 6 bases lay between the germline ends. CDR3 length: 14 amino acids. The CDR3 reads CASSLTASTDTQYF. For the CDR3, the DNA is TGTGCCAGCAGCTTGACAGCTAGCACAGATACGCAGTATTTT.

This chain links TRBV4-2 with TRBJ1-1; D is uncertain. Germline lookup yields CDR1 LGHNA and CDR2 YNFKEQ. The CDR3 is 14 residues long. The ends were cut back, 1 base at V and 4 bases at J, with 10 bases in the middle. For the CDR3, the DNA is TGTGCCAGCAGCCAAGCTAGGGAGGGCACTGAAGCTTTCTTT. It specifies CASSQAREGTEAFF.

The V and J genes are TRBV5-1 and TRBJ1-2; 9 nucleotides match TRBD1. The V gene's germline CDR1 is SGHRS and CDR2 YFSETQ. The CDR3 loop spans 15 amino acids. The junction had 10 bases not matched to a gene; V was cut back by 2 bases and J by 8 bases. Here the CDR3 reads CASSFFRTGEDGYTF. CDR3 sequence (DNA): TGCGCCAGCAGCTTCTTTCGGACAGGGGAGGACGGCTACACCTTC.

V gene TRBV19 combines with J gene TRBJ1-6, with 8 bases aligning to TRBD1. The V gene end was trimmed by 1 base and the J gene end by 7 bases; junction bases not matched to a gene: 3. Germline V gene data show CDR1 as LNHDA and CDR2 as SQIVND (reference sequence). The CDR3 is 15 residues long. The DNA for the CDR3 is TGTGCCAGTAGTATAGTGGGACAGGCGAATTCACCCCTCCACTTT. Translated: CASSIVGQANSPLHF.